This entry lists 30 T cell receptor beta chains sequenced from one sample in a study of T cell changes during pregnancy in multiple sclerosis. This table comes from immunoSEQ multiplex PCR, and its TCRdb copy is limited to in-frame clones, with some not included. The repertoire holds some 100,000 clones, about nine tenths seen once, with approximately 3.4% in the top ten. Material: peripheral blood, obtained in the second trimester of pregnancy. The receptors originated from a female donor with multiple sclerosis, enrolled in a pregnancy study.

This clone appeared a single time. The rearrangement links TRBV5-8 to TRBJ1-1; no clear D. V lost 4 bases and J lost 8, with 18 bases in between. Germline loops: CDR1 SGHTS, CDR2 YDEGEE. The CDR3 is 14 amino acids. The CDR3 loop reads CASSLPGNRPEAFF. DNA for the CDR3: TGTGCCAGCAGCCTACCCGGGAATAGACCAGAAGCTTTCTTT.

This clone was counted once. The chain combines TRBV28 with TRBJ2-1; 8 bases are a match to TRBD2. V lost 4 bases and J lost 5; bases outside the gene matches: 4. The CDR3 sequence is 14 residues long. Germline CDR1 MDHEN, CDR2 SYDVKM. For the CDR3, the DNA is TGTGCCAGCAGTTACGGGAGGGTGGACAATGAGCAGTTCTTC. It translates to CASSYGRVDNEQFF.

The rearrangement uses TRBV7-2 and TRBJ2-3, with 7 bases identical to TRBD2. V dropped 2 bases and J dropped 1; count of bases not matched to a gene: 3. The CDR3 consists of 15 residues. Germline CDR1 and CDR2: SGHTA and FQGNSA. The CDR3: CASSLIAGRTDTQYF. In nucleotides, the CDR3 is TGTGCCAGCAGCTTAATAGCGGGTCGCACAGATACGCAGTATTTT.

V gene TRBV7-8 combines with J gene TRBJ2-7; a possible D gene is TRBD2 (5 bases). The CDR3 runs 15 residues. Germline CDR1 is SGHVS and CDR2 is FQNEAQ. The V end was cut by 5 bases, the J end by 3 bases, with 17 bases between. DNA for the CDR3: TGTGCCAGCAGCCTGGCCCGGGGTGGGGACTACGAGCAGTACTTC. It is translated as CASSLARGGDYEQYF.

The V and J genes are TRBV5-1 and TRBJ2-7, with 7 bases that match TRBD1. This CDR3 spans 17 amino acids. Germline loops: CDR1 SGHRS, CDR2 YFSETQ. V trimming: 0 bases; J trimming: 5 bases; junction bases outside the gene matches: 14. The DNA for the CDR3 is TGCGCCAGCAGCTTGGGACAGGGTAGGAACTTTCGGGACGAGCAGTACTTC. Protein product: CASSLGQGRNFRDEQYF.

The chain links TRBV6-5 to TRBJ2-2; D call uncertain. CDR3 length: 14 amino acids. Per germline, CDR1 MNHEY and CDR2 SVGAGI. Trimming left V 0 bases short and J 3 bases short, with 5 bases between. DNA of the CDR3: TGTGCCAGCAGTTACTCCCCGTACACCGGGGAGCTGTTTTTT. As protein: CASSYSPYTGELFF.

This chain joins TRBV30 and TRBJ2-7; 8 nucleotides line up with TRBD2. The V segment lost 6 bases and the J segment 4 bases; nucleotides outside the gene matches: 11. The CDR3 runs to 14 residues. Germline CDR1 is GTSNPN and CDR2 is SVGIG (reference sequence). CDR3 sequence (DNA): TGTGCCTGCGGACCGGGGACTAGAGGTTACGAGCAGTACTTC. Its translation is CACGPGTRGYEQYF.

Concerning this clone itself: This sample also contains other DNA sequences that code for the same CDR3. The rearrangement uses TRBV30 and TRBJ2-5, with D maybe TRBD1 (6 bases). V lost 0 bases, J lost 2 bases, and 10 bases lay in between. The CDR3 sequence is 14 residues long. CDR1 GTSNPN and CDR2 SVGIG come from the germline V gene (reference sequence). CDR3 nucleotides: TGTGCCTGGAGTGTTGGTACAGGGCAAGAGACCCAGTACTTC. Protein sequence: CAWSVGTGQETQYF.

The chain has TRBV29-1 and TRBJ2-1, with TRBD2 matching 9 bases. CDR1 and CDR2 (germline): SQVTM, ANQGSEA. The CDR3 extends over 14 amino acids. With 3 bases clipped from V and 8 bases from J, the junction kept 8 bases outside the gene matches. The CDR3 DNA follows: TGCAGCGTTGACGGGCTAGCGGGAAACTATGAGCAGTTCTTC. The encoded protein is CSVDGLAGNYEQFF.

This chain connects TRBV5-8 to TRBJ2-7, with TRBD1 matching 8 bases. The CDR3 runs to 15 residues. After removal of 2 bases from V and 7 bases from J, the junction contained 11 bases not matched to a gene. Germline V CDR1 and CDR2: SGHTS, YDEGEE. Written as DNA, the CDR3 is TGTGCCAGCAGCTTCCCAGGGGGCCCTACGGGGGAGCAGTACTTC. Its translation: CASSFPGGPTGEQYF.

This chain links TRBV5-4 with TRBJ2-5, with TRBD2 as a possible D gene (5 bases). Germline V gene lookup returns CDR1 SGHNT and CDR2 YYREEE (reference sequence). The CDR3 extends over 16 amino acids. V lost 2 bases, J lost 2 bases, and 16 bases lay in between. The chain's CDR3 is CASSFSLGLRQETQYF. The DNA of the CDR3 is TGTGCCAGCAGCTTTTCTTTAGGACTGAGACAAGAGACCCAGTACTTC.

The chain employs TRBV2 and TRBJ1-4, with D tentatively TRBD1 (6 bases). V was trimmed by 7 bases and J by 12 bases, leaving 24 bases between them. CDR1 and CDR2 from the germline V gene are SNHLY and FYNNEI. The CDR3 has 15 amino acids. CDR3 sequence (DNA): TGTGCCAGCACTAAGCCACCAGGGGTGGAGACGGAACTGTTTTTT. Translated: CASTKPPGVETELFF.

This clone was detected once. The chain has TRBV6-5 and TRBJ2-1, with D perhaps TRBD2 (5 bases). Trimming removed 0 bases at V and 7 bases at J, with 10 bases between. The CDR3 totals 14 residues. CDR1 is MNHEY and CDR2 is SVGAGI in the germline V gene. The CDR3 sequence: CASSYSRTSNEQFF. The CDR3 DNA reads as TGTGCCAGCAGTTACTCGAGGACTTCGAATGAGCAGTTCTTC.

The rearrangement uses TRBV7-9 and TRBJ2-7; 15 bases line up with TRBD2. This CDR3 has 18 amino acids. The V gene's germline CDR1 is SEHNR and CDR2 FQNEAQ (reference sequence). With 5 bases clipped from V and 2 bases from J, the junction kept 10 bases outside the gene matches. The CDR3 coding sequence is TGTGCCAGCAGCCAATCTTCCGGACTAGCGGGAGGGCCCTACGAGCAGTACTTC. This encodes CASSQSSGLAGGPYEQYF.

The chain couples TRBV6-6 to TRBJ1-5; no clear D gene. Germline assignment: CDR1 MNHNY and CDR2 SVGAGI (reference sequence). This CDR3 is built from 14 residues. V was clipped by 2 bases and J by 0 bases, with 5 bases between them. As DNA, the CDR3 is TGTGCCAGCAGTTACCCAGATAGCAATCAGCCCCAGCATTTT. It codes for CASSYPDSNQPQHF.

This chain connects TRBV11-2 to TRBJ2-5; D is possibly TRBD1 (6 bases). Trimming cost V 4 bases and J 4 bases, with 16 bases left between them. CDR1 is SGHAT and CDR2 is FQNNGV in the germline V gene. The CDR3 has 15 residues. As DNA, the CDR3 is TGTGCCAGCAGCTCCCAACAGGGAGAAAGAGAGACCCAGTACTTC. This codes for CASSSQQGERETQYF.

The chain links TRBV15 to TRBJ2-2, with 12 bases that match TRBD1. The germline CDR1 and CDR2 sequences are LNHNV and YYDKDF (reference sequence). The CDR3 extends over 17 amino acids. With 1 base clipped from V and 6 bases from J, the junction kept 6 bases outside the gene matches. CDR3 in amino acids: CATSRVWDRGQAGELFF. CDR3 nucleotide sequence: TGTGCCACCAGCAGAGTATGGGACAGGGGGCAGGCCGGGGAGCTGTTTTTT.

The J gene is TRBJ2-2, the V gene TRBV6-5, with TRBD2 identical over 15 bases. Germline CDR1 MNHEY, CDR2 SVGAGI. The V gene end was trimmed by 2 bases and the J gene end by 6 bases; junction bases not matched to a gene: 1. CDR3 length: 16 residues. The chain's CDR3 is CASSYRTSGRAGELFF. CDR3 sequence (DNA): TGTGCCAGCAGTTACCGGACTAGCGGGAGGGCCGGGGAGCTGTTTTTT.

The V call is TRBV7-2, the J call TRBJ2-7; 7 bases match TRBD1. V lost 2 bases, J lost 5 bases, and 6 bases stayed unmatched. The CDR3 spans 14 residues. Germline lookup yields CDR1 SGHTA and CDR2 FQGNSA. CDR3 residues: CASSLRYRGDEQYF. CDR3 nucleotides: TGTGCCAGCAGCTTAAGATACAGGGGAGACGAGCAGTACTTC.

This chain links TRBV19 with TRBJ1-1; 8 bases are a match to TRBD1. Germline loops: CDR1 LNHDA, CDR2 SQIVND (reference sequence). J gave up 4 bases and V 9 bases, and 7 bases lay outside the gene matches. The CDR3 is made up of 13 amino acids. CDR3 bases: TGTGCCAGCCAGGACAGGGTGGGCACTGAAGCTTTCTTT. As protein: CASQDRVGTEAFF. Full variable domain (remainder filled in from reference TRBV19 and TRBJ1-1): DGGITQSPKYLFRKEGQNVTLSCEQNLNHDAMYWYRQDPGQGLRLIYYSQIVNDFQKGDIAEGYSVSREKKESFPLTVTSAQKNPTAFYLCASQDRVGTEAFFGQGTRLTVV.

CDR3 nucleotides: TGTGCCAGTAGTATAGATTGGGCCGGGAGGGGCGAGCAGTACTTC. Translation: CASSIDWAGRGEQYF. This chain links TRBV19 with TRBJ2-7; 8 bases line up with TRBD2. The CDR3 spans 15 residues. Trimming took 0 bases from V and 6 from J; bases not matched to a gene: 7. From germline, CDR1 is LNHDA and CDR2 SQIVND (reference sequence).

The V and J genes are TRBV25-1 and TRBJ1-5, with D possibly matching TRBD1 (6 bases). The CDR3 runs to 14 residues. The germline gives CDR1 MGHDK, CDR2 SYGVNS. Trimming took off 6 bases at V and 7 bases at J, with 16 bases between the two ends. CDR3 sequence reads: CASRGAGEGQPQHF. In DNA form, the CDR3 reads TGTGCCAGCAGAGGAGCAGGGGAGGGCCAGCCCCAGCATTTT.

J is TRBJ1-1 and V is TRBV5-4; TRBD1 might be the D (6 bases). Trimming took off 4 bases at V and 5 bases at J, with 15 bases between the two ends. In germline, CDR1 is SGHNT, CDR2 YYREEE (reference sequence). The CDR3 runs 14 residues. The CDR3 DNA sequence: TGTGCCAGCAGCCGGGACATCGGGGGGACTGAAGCTTTCTTT. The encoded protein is CASSRDIGGTEAFF.

CDR3 in amino acids: CASSVSSSGNTIYF. CDR3 in DNA: TGTGCCAGCAGCGTTAGCAGCTCTGGAAACACCATATATTTT. The V gene is TRBV9, the J gene TRBJ1-3; D remains unclear. The CDR3 sequence is 14 residues long. The germline V gene has CDR1 SGDLS and CDR2 YYNGEE. Between the trimmed V and J ends, which lost 2 bases and 0 bases, there was a span of 6 bases. The variable domain in full, completed from reference TRBV9 and TRBJ1-3, reads DSGVTQTPKHLITATGQRVTLRCSPRSGDLSVYWYQQSLDQGLQFLIQYYNGEERAKGNILERFSAQQFPDLHSELNLSSLELGDSALYFCASSVSSSGNTIYFGEGSWLTVV.

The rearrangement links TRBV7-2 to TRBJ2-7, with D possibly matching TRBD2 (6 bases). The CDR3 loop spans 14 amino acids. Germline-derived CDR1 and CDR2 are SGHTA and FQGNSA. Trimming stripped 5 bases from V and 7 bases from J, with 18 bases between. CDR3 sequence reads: CASSPLGTSKEQYF. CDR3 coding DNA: TGTGCCAGCAGCCCCCTTGGGACTTCGAAAGAGCAGTACTTC.

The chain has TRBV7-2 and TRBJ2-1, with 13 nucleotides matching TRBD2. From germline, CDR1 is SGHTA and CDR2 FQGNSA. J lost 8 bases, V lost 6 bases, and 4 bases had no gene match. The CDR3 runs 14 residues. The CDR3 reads CASSRTSGSHEQFF. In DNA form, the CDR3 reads TGTGCCAGCAGTCGGACTAGCGGGAGCCATGAGCAGTTCTTC.

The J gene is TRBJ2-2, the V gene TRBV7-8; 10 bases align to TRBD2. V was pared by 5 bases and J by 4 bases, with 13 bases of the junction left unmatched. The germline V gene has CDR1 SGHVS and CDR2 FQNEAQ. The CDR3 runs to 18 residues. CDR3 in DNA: TGTGCCAGCAGCGCCCGAGGGCTAGCGGGAGAACCCACCGGGGAGCTGTTTTTT. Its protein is CASSARGLAGEPTGELFF.

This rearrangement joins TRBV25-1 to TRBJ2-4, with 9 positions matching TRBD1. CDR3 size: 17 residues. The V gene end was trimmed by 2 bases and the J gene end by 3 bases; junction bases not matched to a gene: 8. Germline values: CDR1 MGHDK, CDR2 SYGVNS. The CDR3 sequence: CASSEMDRGGSKNIQYF. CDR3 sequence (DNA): TGTGCCAGCAGTGAAATGGACAGGGGAGGAAGCAAAAACATTCAGTACTTC.

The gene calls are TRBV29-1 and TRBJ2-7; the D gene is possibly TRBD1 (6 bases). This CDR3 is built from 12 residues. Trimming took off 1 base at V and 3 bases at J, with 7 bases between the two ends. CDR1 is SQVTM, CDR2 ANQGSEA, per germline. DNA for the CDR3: TGCAGCGTTGAAGGGGGGCTCTACGAGCAGTACTTC. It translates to CSVEGGLYEQYF.

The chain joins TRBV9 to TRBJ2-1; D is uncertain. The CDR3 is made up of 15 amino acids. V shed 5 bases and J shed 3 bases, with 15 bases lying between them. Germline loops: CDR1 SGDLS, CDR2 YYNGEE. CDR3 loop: CASSVSWVSYNEQFF. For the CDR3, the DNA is TGTGCCAGCAGTGTTAGCTGGGTCAGCTACAATGAGCAGTTCTTC.